This T cell receptor beta chain was sequenced during a study of cytomegalovirus exposure and HLA in healthy donors. As for the study in general: Genetic ancestry analysis placed approximately 80% of the 410 or so donors that were genotyped in the Caucasian-associated cluster. Study-wide results and caveats: It was reported that TCR beta sequences correctly inferred the HLA-A and HLA-B alleles for most subjects. A later analysis found common viral pathogens apparently linked to several of the most significant clusters.

The PCR made use of 60 Vbeta and 13 Jbeta primers. Authors' processing steps: Some 11 million of the roughly 77 million unique TCR beta chains counted in a later analysis were shared. TCRdb's copy holds only in-frame clones and misses some; the assay was immunoSEQ multiplex PCR. V and J calls and clone size are those listed in that table; D and trimming were worked out from the DNA. The data show around 130,000 clones, with about 73% seen just once and 2% to 2.5% held by the top ten. Germline lookup yields CDR1 SGHTA and CDR2 FQGNSA. The CDR3 spans 15 residues. V gave up 0 bases and J gave up 7 bases, with 13 bases separating them. A remark on this clone: Its specificity is not known.

The TCR sequence derives from a woman between 40 and 50 years old in good health and CMV-seropositive. This chain links TRBV7-2 with TRBJ1-5, with D perhaps matching TRBD1 (5 bases). Input material: PBMCs. The CDR3 here is CASSLALAGKQPQHF. The DNA for the CDR3 is TGTGCCAGCAGCTTAGCTTTGGCAGGGAAACAGCCCCAGCATTTT.